In this sample, the clone carrying this T cell receptor (beta chain) turned up a few times. The CDR3 sequence is 14 residues long. Germline V lookup: CDR1 LNHNV, CDR2 YYDKDF (reference sequence). Trimming took 3 bases from V and 3 from J, leaving 11 bases between them. This entry is derived from a study of blood T cell repertoires in COVID-19. Libraries were prepared by immunoSEQ multiplex PCR; TCRdb keeps only in-frame clonotypes and omits some of them. The table records approximately 130,000 clones, about 77% of them present only once. The TCR comes from a human donor in a cohort sampled during active COVID-19. The source material was peripheral blood. This chain uses TRBV15 with TRBJ1-2, with D unclear. In DNA, the CDR3 is TGTGCCACCAGCAGGAGAGGGCGTGACTATGGCTACACCTTC. Translation: CATSRRGRDYGYTF. Supplemented by reference TRBV15 and TRBJ1-2, the full variable domain reads DAMVIQNPRYQVTQFGKPVTLSCSQTLNHNVMYWYQQKSSQAPKLLFHYYDKDFNNEADTPDNFQSRRPNTSFCFLDIRSPGLGDTAMYLCATSRRGRDYGYTFGSGTRLTVV.